This TCR beta chain was retrieved from a study of vaccination effects on CD4 cells after COVID-19. Clones were sequenced by immunoSEQ multiplex PCR, and TCRdb holds only the in-frame ones, with some missing. The sample holds under 40,000 clones, approximately 84% seen once. Germline CDR1 and CDR2: DFQATT and SNEGSKA (reference sequence). The V and J ends lost 5 bases and 7 bases, in that order; junction bases with no gene match: 5. There are 11 residues in the CDR3. For this clone: No antigen is known for it.

With the ViraFEST assay, the study expanded antigen-specific CD4+ T cells using viral peptide pools, then sequenced them. At the end of 10 days of culture, CD4+ T cells were isolated. Vaccine administered to participants consisted of two doses of either BNT162b2 or mRNA-1273. Each well held 1.5 million to 2.5 million PBMC cultured with around 9.4 ug/ml peptides and roughly 9.7 IU/ml IL-2. The sequencing used CD4+ T cells from PBMCs cultured with HCoV-NL63 spike peptides, collected after COVID-19 vaccination. This TCR came from a human donor who received a COVID-19 vaccine. Some clones in this sample may be carry-over from other donors' samples. The V and J genes are TRBV20-1 and TRBJ2-7; 7 nucleotides match TRBD1. The CDR3 loop reads CSAYDREEQYV. The CDR3 DNA reads as TGCAGTGCTTATGACAGGGAGGAGCAGTACGTC.